This is a list of T cell receptor beta chains from one sample in a study of T cells in Graves' hyperthyroidism and ophthalmopathy. TCRdb redid the calling of the multiplex PCR reads with MiXCR, one entry per CDR3 protein. The sample has approximately 370,000 distinct CDR3 sequences, about 16% seen once. Sequencing was carried out using blood. Receptors were obtained from a woman between 25 and 40 years old with Graves' hyperthyroidism. Each CDR3 is given with its conserved first and last residue. Each record gives: clone size, J gene, D gene, V gene, CDR3 protein, CDR3 DNA. A D gene is named only where the DNA matches it firmly. A row's size may be missing; if present it is once, few, many or a size class.

abundance: few
j_gene: TRBJ2-7
d_gene: TRBD1
v_gene: TRBV27
CDR3aa: CASSSDRDRYEQYF
CDR3nt: TGTGCCAGCAGTTCCGACAGGGACCGCTACGAGCAGTACTTC

abundance: few
j_gene: TRBJ2-2
d_gene: .
v_gene: TRBV29-1
CDR3aa: CSVEVGPGTGELFF
CDR3nt: TGCAGCGTTGAAGTAGGCCCAGGGACCGGGGAGCTGTTTTTT

abundance: many
j_gene: TRBJ2-2
d_gene: TRBD1
v_gene: TRBV5-1
CDR3aa: CASSSGQPTGELFF
CDR3nt: TGCGCCAGCAGCTCGGGACAGCCCACCGGGGAGCTGTTTTTT

abundance: .
j_gene: TRBJ2-1
d_gene: TRBD2
v_gene: TRBV4-2
CDR3aa: CASSQGAGVPYNEQFF
CDR3nt: TGTGCCAGCAGCCAAGGCGCGGGAGTACCCTACAATGAGCAGTTCTTC

abundance: many
j_gene: TRBJ1-5
d_gene: .
v_gene: TRBV6-5
CDR3aa: CASSYAGTTDQPQHF
CDR3nt: TGTGCCAGCAGTTACGCCGGGACAACGGATCAGCCCCAGCATTTT

abundance: few
j_gene: TRBJ1-4
d_gene: .
v_gene: TRBV3-1
CDR3aa: CASNNRAYNEKLFF
CDR3nt: TGTGCCAGCAACAACCGGGCTTATAATGAAAAACTGTTTTTT

abundance: few
j_gene: TRBJ2-1
d_gene: TRBD2
v_gene: TRBV24-1
CDR3aa: CATQINGGKCYNEQFF
CDR3nt: TGTGCCACCCAAATCAACGGGGGGAAGTGCTACAATGAGCAGTTCTTC

abundance: many
j_gene: TRBJ1-1
d_gene: .
v_gene: TRBV12-3/TRBV12-4
CDR3aa: CASRLTANTEAFF
CDR3nt: TGTGCCAGCAGGCTTACAGCGAACACTGAAGCTTTCTTT

abundance: many
j_gene: TRBJ1-2
d_gene: .
v_gene: TRBV18
CDR3aa: CASSPSTRNYGYTF
CDR3nt: TGTGCCAGCTCACCATCAACAAGGAACTATGGCTACACCTTC

abundance: many
j_gene: TRBJ1-1
d_gene: .
v_gene: TRBV3-1
CDR3aa: CASSRGRIEAFF
CDR3nt: TGTGCCAGCAGCAGAGGACGGATTGAAGCTTTCTTT

abundance: few
j_gene: TRBJ2-7
d_gene: .
v_gene: TRBV5-1
CDR3aa: CASRTWAGDPYEQYF
CDR3nt: TGCGCCAGCCGCACGTGGGCAGGGGACCCCTACGAGCAGTACTTC

abundance: .
j_gene: TRBJ2-6
d_gene: .
v_gene: TRBV29-1
CDR3aa: CDEDSGANVLTF
CDR3nt: TGCGACGAGGACTCTGGGGCCAACGTCCTGACTTTC

abundance: few
j_gene: TRBJ1-1
d_gene: .
v_gene: TRBV5-5
CDR3aa: CASSSSDRNTEAFF
CDR3nt: TGTGCCAGCAGCTCCTCGGACAGAAACACTGAAGCTTTCTTT

abundance: few
j_gene: TRBJ2-6
d_gene: .
v_gene: TRBV19
CDR3aa: CASRQGTGANVLTF
CDR3nt: TGTGCCAGTAGGCAGGGGACTGGGGCCAACGTCCTGACTTTC

abundance: .
j_gene: TRBJ2-3
d_gene: .
v_gene: TRBV2
CDR3aa: CASSEALGALDTQYF
CDR3nt: TGTGCCAGCAGTGAAGCGCTAGGGGCATTGGATACGCAGTATTTT

abundance: .
j_gene: TRBJ2-1
d_gene: TRBD1
v_gene: TRBV5-1
CDR3aa: CASSFRDRGWSSYNEQFF
CDR3nt: TGCGCCAGCAGCTTCAGGGACAGGGGCTGGAGCTCCTACAATGAGCAGTTCTTC

abundance: many
j_gene: TRBJ2-5
d_gene: TRBD2
v_gene: TRBV6-2/TRBV6-3
CDR3aa: CASRRLAGELGDGKETQYF
CDR3nt: TGTGCCAGCAGAAGACTAGCGGGAGAACTAGGGGATGGAAAAGAGACCCAGTACTTC

abundance: .
j_gene: TRBJ2-5
d_gene: TRBD2
v_gene: TRBV5-1
CDR3aa: CASSLVTSGQETQYF
CDR3nt: TGCGCCAGCAGCTTGGTAACTAGCGGACAAGAGACCCAGTACTTC

abundance: many
j_gene: TRBJ2-6
d_gene: .
v_gene: TRBV11-2
CDR3aa: CASSLEPNGVLTF
CDR3nt: TGTGCCAGCAGCTTAGAGCCGAACGGGGTCCTGACTTTC

abundance: .
j_gene: TRBJ1-5
d_gene: .
v_gene: TRBV20-1
CDR3aa: CSAMSVSNQPQHF
CDR3nt: TGCAGTGCGATGTCAGTTAGCAATCAGCCCCAGCATTTT

abundance: .
j_gene: TRBJ2-7
d_gene: TRBD1
v_gene: TRBV20-1
CDR3aa: CSARPDRATYEQYF
CDR3nt: TGCAGTGCTAGACCGGACAGGGCCACCTACGAGCAGTACTTC

abundance: many
j_gene: TRBJ2-1
d_gene: .
v_gene: TRBV27
CDR3aa: CASSPLPGQGRSSYNEQFF
CDR3nt: TGTGCCAGCAGTCCCCTTCCCGGGCAGGGCAGAAGCTCCTACAATGAGCAGTTCTTC

abundance: many
j_gene: TRBJ2-3
d_gene: .
v_gene: TRBV5-1
CDR3aa: CASRLLPRSTDTQYF
CDR3nt: TGCGCCAGCAGACTCTTACCAAGAAGCACAGATACGCAGTATTTT

abundance: many
j_gene: TRBJ1-3
d_gene: .
v_gene: TRBV12-3/TRBV12-4
CDR3aa: CASSFRDSGNTIYF
CDR3nt: TGTGCCAGCAGTTTCAGGGACTCTGGAAACACCATATATTTT

abundance: few
j_gene: TRBJ2-7
d_gene: TRBD2
v_gene: TRBV20-1
CDR3aa: CSADQRDYSYEQYF
CDR3nt: TGCAGTGCGGATCAGCGGGATTACTCCTACGAGCAGTACTTC

abundance: few
j_gene: TRBJ2-1
d_gene: .
v_gene: TRBV25-1
CDR3aa: CASSEVVTGYNEQFF
CDR3nt: TGTGCCAGCAGTGAAGTGGTGACGGGGTACAATGAGCAGTTCTTC

abundance: few
j_gene: TRBJ2-3
d_gene: .
v_gene: TRBV29-1
CDR3aa: CSVPPSTDTQYF
CDR3nt: TGCAGCGTGCCCCCCAGCACAGATACGCAGTATTTT

abundance: .
j_gene: TRBJ2-5
d_gene: TRBD2
v_gene: TRBV28
CDR3aa: CASSSGPTSAKSGGQYF
CDR3nt: TGTGCCAGCAGTTCTGGCCCCACTAGCGCGAAGTCTGGTGGCCAGTACTTC

abundance: .
j_gene: TRBJ1-2
d_gene: TRBD1
v_gene: TRBV28
CDR3aa: CASRWGQGPLGYTF
CDR3nt: TGTGCCAGCAGGTGGGGACAGGGTCCGCTAGGCTACACCTTC

abundance: many
j_gene: TRBJ1-2
d_gene: .
v_gene: TRBV7-2
CDR3aa: CASSPSKFYGYTF
CDR3nt: TGTGCCAGCAGCCCGTCCAAGTTCTATGGCTACACCTTC

abundance: few
j_gene: TRBJ2-2
d_gene: TRBD1
v_gene: TRBV19
CDR3aa: CASSRRQGKNTGELFF
CDR3nt: TGTGCCAGTAGTAGACGACAGGGGAAGAACACCGGGGAGCTGTTTTTT

abundance: once
j_gene: TRBJ2-1
d_gene: .
v_gene: TRBV28
CDR3aa: CASSTLQDSSYNEQFF
CDR3nt: TGTGCCAGCAGTACCCTACAGGACAGCTCCTACAATGAGCAGTTCTTC

abundance: many
j_gene: TRBJ1-2
d_gene: .
v_gene: TRBV20-1
CDR3aa: CSATGGDSYGYTF
CDR3nt: TGCAGTGCTACGGGGGGTGATAGCTATGGCTACACCTTC

abundance: many
j_gene: TRBJ2-1
d_gene: .
v_gene: TRBV11-2
CDR3aa: CASSLGTEQFF
CDR3nt: TGTGCCAGCAGCTTAGGAACTGAGCAGTTCTTC

abundance: .
j_gene: TRBJ2-5
d_gene: .
v_gene: TRBV19
CDR3aa: CASSTSRDGPPQYQETQYF
CDR3nt: TGTGCCAGTAGTACCTCCCGAGATGGCCCACCACAGTACCAAGAGACCCAGTACTTC

abundance: few
j_gene: TRBJ2-3
d_gene: TRBD2
v_gene: TRBV15
CDR3aa: CATSRAPKTSGRTDTQYF
CDR3nt: TGTGCCACCAGCAGAGCTCCTAAGACTAGCGGGAGGACAGATACGCAGTATTTT

abundance: many
j_gene: TRBJ1-5
d_gene: TRBD1
v_gene: TRBV12-3/TRBV12-4
CDR3aa: CASSPGTGNSNQPQHF
CDR3nt: TGTGCCAGCAGTCCTGGGACAGGGAATAGCAATCAGCCCCAGCATTTT

abundance: .
j_gene: TRBJ1-2
d_gene: .
v_gene: TRBV24-1
CDR3aa: CATSDLHGSIYGYTF
CDR3nt: TGTGCCACCAGTGATTTGCATGGCAGCATCTATGGCTACACCTTC

abundance: .
j_gene: TRBJ2-7
d_gene: .
v_gene: TRBV14
CDR3aa: CASSPWGQGSSEQYF
CDR3nt: TGTGCCAGCAGCCCCTGGGGCCAGGGGTCGAGCGAGCAGTACTTC

abundance: .
j_gene: TRBJ1-5
d_gene: .
v_gene: TRBV5-1
CDR3aa: CASSATPYSNQPQHF
CDR3nt: TGCGCCAGCAGCGCAACCCCCTATAGCAATCAGCCCCAGCATTTT

abundance: many
j_gene: TRBJ2-3
d_gene: .
v_gene: TRBV18
CDR3aa: CASSPPVRATDTQYF
CDR3nt: TGTGCCAGCTCACCACCAGTGAGGGCCACAGATACGCAGTATTTT

abundance: many
j_gene: TRBJ2-3
d_gene: .
v_gene: TRBV3-1
CDR3aa: CASSQGTTRDTQYF
CDR3nt: TGTGCCAGCAGCCAAGGGACGACTCGAGATACGCAGTATTTT

abundance: many
j_gene: TRBJ1-2
d_gene: .
v_gene: TRBV7-2
CDR3aa: CASIPVGLNYGYTF
CDR3nt: TGTGCCAGCATCCCAGTTGGGCTTAACTATGGCTACACCTTC

abundance: .
j_gene: TRBJ2-7
d_gene: .
v_gene: TRBV18
CDR3aa: CASSPVTGPLEQYF
CDR3nt: TGTGCCAGCTCACCAGTGACAGGTCCTCTGGAGCAGTACTTC

abundance: few
j_gene: TRBJ1-4
d_gene: .
v_gene: TRBV6-1
CDR3aa: CASTESGPTNEKLFF
CDR3nt: TGTGCCAGCACCGAATCAGGCCCAACTAATGAAAAACTGTTTTTT

abundance: many
j_gene: TRBJ1-6
d_gene: TRBD1
v_gene: TRBV2
CDR3aa: CASSESGQGVSPLHF
CDR3nt: TGTGCCAGCAGTGAATCCGGACAGGGTGTTTCACCCCTCCACTTT

abundance: few
j_gene: TRBJ2-7
d_gene: .
v_gene: TRBV10-3
CDR3aa: CAISDPLARYEQYF
CDR3nt: TGTGCCATCAGTGATCCACTAGCAAGGTACGAGCAGTACTTC

abundance: few
j_gene: TRBJ2-1
d_gene: TRBD1
v_gene: TRBV19
CDR3aa: CASSINPGQGVNEQFF
CDR3nt: TGTGCCAGTAGTATAAATCCCGGACAGGGCGTCAATGAGCAGTTCTTC

abundance: .
j_gene: TRBJ1-2
d_gene: .
v_gene: TRBV9
CDR3aa: CASSVEGFGYTF
CDR3nt: TGTGCCAGCAGCGTCGAGGGGTTTGGCTACACCTTC

abundance: .
j_gene: TRBJ2-1
d_gene: TRBD2
v_gene: TRBV6-5
CDR3aa: CASTGGEILHEQFF
CDR3nt: TGTGCCAGCACGGGGGGGGAAATACTCCATGAGCAGTTCTTC

abundance: few
j_gene: TRBJ2-3
d_gene: .
v_gene: TRBV14
CDR3aa: CASSQDPRWDTDTQYF
CDR3nt: TGTGCCAGCAGCCAGGACCCAAGGTGGGACACAGATACGCAGTATTTT

abundance: many
j_gene: TRBJ2-7
d_gene: TRBD1
v_gene: TRBV7-2
CDR3aa: CASSLTGGNLDEQYF
CDR3nt: TGTGCCAGCAGCTTAACAGGGGGAAATCTGGACGAGCAGTACTTC

abundance: .
j_gene: TRBJ1-5
d_gene: TRBD1
v_gene: TRBV2
CDR3aa: CASRVDRESNQPQHF
CDR3nt: TGTGCCAGCAGGGTGGACAGGGAGAGCAATCAGCCCCAGCATTTT

abundance: .
j_gene: TRBJ2-5
d_gene: .
v_gene: TRBV5-1
CDR3aa: CASSFTNDMEAQYF
CDR3nt: TGCGCCAGCAGCTTTACGAATGATATGGAGGCCCAGTACTTC

abundance: many
j_gene: TRBJ1-1
d_gene: .
v_gene: TRBV2
CDR3aa: CASSGNGETEAFF
CDR3nt: TGTGCCAGCAGTGGAAACGGCGAGACTGAAGCTTTCTTT

abundance: many
j_gene: TRBJ2-1
d_gene: TRBD1
v_gene: TRBV28
CDR3aa: CASSFWRTGNNEQFF
CDR3nt: TGTGCCAGCAGTTTTTGGAGGACAGGGAACAATGAGCAGTTCTTC